Listed below are T cell receptor beta chains from one sample, sequenced in a study of blood T cells in healthy people across ages. TCRdb ran MiXCR on the 5' RACE reads and lists one entry per CDR3 protein. The data hold 1.4 million to 1.5 million distinct CDR3 sequences, with about 40% observed a single time. Input material: blood. These receptors were obtained from a woman aged 18-30 years in good health. Both conserved end residues are part of each CDR3. The D gene is left open where the match is weak. Clone sizes are given selectively: once, few, many, or a class where the clone is expanded.

j_call: TRBJ1-3; clone_size: .; v_call: TRBV12-3/TRBV12-4; d_call: .; cdr3_aa: CASSPGTPNVDAIYF; cdr3_nt: TGTGCCAGCAGTCCAGGGACCCCAAACGTCGACGCCATATATTTT
j_call: TRBJ1-5; clone_size: few; v_call: TRBV6-1; d_call: .; cdr3_aa: CASSEEGVSNQPQHF; cdr3_nt: TGTGCCAGCAGTGAAGAGGGGGTAAGCAATCAGCCCCAGCATTTT
j_call: TRBJ1-2; clone_size: few; v_call: TRBV6-5; d_call: .; cdr3_aa: CATWEGGYGYTF; cdr3_nt: TGTGCCACCTGGGAGGGTGGGTATGGCTACACCTTC
j_call: TRBJ2-1; clone_size: .; v_call: TRBV11-2; d_call: .; cdr3_aa: CASSHSSLYEGSEQFF; cdr3_nt: TGTGCCAGCAGCCACTCCTCGTTGTACGAAGGGAGTGAGCAGTTCTTC
j_call: TRBJ2-5; clone_size: .; v_call: TRBV12-3/TRBV12-4; d_call: TRBD2; cdr3_aa: CASRPSGTYNEQYF; cdr3_nt: TGTGCCAGCAGACCTAGCGGGACTTACAATGAGCAGTACTTC
j_call: TRBJ2-7; clone_size: .; v_call: TRBV4-1; d_call: TRBD1; cdr3_aa: CASSQVGTGEPEQYF; cdr3_nt: TGCGCCAGCAGCCAAGTGGGGACAGGGGAGCCCGAGCAGTACTTC
j_call: TRBJ1-2; clone_size: .; v_call: TRBV7-2; d_call: TRBD1; cdr3_aa: CASSPRTGGVYGYTF; cdr3_nt: TGTGCCAGCAGCCCGCGGACAGGGGGTGTATATGGCTACACCTTC
j_call: TRBJ2-3; clone_size: few; v_call: TRBV20-1; d_call: TRBD2; cdr3_aa: CSARLERGSQDTQYF; cdr3_nt: TGCAGTGCTAGATTAGAGCGGGGCTCCCAAGATACGCAGTATTTT
j_call: TRBJ1-3; clone_size: few; v_call: TRBV20-1; d_call: .; cdr3_aa: CSAPVGGAGGNTIYF; cdr3_nt: TGCAGTGCGCCAGTGGGAGGTGCGGGAGGAAACACCATATATTTT
j_call: TRBJ2-3; clone_size: few; v_call: TRBV2; d_call: .; cdr3_aa: CATLGGITDTQYF; cdr3_nt: TGTGCCACTTTGGGCGGAATCACAGATACGCAGTATTTT